This TCR beta chain is from a study of cytomegalovirus exposure and HLA in healthy donors. Background on the study: Unique TCR beta sequences numbering about 100 million came from 150 million to 200 million T cells in an earlier analysis.

V was pared by 0 bases and J by 11 bases, with 4 bases of the junction left unmatched. The CDR3 contains 13 residues. Germline V gene lookup returns CDR1 SGHDN and CDR2 FVKESK. Healthy bone marrow donors made up the donor group. The PCR contained 60 Vbeta and 13 Jbeta primers. The protocol was immunoSEQ multiplex PCR, while the TCRdb copy is restricted to in-frame clones and leaves out a portion. The table shows over 150,000 clones, with approximately 81% occurring only once. This sequence joins TRBV14 and TRBJ2-1; 7 nucleotides line up with TRBD1. Material: PBMCs. The receptor comes from a male donor in good health and CMV-seronegative. CDR3: CASSQDWGQKQFF. CDR3 in DNA: TGTGCCAGCAGCCAAGATTGGGGACAGAAGCAGTTCTTC.